This record covers a single T cell receptor (beta chain). The source of the sample is a study of blood T cell repertoires in COVID-19. Study as a whole: Acute and convalescent COVID-19 specimens originated in the United States, Italy and Spain.

Profiling relied on immunoSEQ multiplex PCR, and the TCRdb table lists in-frame clones only, not all of them. The sample consists of 180,000 or so clones, about four fifths of them appearing once. This sequence originates from a middle-aged woman with COVID-19, enrolled during active disease. Sequenced input: peripheral blood.

The CDR3 here is CATSSSFTEAFF. The CDR3 DNA is TGTGCCACCTCCAGTTCTTTCACTGAAGCTTTCTTT. This chain connects TRBV15 to TRBJ1-1; D gene unclear. The V end was cut by 8 bases, the J end by 4 bases, with 11 bases between. The germline gives CDR1 LNHNV, CDR2 YYDKDF (reference sequence). This CDR3 has 12 residues.